This T cell receptor beta chain was identified in a study of CD8+ T cells in alopecia areata. Study findings and constraints: Mouse data revealed clearer TCR sharing than patient data did, a gap possibly tied to HLA.

This clone has more than one count but fewer than ten. Its antigen is unidentified. RNA was extracted and reverse transcribed into cDNA as the sequencing template. Data came from immunoSEQ multiplex PCR; TCRdb stores just in-frame clones and leaves some out. The sample includes tens of thousands of clones, around three fifths of them seen just once. In germline, CDR1 is SGHVS, CDR2 FQNEAQ. V dropped 2 bases and J dropped 3; count of bases not matched to a gene: 14. The length of the CDR3 is 18 residues. Alopecia areata patients had lesional scalp punch biopsies and peripheral blood taken from them. PBMCs were stained for CD3, CD4 and CD8, and CD4+ and CD8+ T cells were sorted.

Sequencing used NKG2D-high CD8+ T cells sorted from blood. The chain employs TRBV7-8 and TRBJ2-7; TRBD2 matches 9 bases. The clonotype was recovered from a human donor with alopecia areata. The CDR3 nucleotides read TGTGCCAGCAGCTTACTCCTTAGGGTAGCGGGAGCCCACTACGAGCAGTACTTC. Translation: CASSLLLRVAGAHYEQYF.